The entry below describes one T cell receptor beta chain. Its antigen is still unknown. Per the germline V gene, CDR1 is LNHDA and CDR2 is SQIVND (reference sequence). The CDR3 extends over 13 amino acids. V lost 2 bases, J lost 0 bases, and 4 bases lay in between. The method was immunoSEQ multiplex PCR; TCRdb's version includes in-frame clones alone and lacks a portion of them. The sample carries about 94,000 clones, approximately 91% recorded once. The data are from a study of identifying expanded T cells in peripheral blood. General study points: Technical replicates showed roughly 1.2 changed clones; two weeks about 16; four weeks 19. Across healthy donors, higher total template counts meant significantly greater approximately two-week count variance.

Healthy donors had no documented immune events, such as infections, while sampled. The TCR was taken from a person aged 18 to 69 in good health. The sequenced sample was blood. The gene calls are TRBV19 and TRBJ1-1; D gene uncertain. The CDR3 spells CASSINLNTEAFF. The CDR3 coding sequence is TGTGCCAGTAGTATAAACTTGAACACTGAAGCTTTCTTT.